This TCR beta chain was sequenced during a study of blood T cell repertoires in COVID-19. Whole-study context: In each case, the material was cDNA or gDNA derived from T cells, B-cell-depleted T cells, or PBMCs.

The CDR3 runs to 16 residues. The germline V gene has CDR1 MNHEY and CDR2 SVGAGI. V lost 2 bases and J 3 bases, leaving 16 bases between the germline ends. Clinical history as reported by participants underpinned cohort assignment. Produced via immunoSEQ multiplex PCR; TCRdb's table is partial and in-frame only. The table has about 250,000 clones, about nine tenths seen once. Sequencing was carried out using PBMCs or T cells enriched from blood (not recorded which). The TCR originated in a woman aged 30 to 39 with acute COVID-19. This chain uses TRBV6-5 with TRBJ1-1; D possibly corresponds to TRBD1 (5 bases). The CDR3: CASSYQGVGRDTEAFF. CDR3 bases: TGTGCCAGCAGTTACCAAGGGGTAGGAAGGGACACTGAAGCTTTCTTT.